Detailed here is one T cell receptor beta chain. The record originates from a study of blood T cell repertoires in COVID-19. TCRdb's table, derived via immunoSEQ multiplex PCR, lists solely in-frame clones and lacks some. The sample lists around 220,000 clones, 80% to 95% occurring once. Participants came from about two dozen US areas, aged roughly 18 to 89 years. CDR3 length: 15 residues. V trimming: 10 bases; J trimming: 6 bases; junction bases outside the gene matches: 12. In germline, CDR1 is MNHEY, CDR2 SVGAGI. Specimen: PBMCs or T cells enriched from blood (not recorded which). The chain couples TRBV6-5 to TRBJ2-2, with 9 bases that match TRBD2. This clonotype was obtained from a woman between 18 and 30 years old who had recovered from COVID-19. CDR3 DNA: TGTGCCACCATATCGGGCGGGAGGGCCGCCGGGGAGCTGTTTTTT. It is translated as CATISGGRAAGELFF.